This TCR beta chain comes out of a study of CD8+CD57+ T cells in acquired aplastic anemia. The CDR3 length is 15 residues. Germline CDR1 is SGHVS and CDR2 is FQNEAQ. Trimming pared 5 bases from V and 4 bases from J, leaving 17 bases between. Genomic DNA, the template, was used for profiling of the TCR beta VDJ and CDR3. TCRdb ran MiXCR on the reads and lists one entry per CDR3 protein. The table records hundreds of thousands of distinct CDR3 sequences, about two thirds of them present only once. The sample consisted of sorted CD4+, CD8+, or CD8+CD57+ T cells (not recorded which) from PBMCs. This sequence originates from a human donor in good health, serving as a control. This chain links TRBV7-8 with TRBJ1-2; no definite D call. CDR3 region: CASSRARFNTYGYTF. DNA for the CDR3: TGTGCCAGCAGCAGAGCCAGGTTTAATACCTATGGCTACACCTTC.